These 8 T cell receptor beta chains were sequenced from one sample in a study of CD8+CD57+ T cells in acquired aplastic anemia. Genomic DNA acted as the template from which TCR beta VDJ combination and CDR3 sequence profiling were carried out. TCRdb re-derived calls from the reads in MiXCR, one entry per CDR3 protein. This sample has approximately 380,000 distinct CDR3 sequences; about 70% occur once, and the top ten carry 4%. The source material was sorted CD4+, CD8+, or CD8+CD57+ T cells (not recorded which) from PBMCs. The receptors come from a human donor in good health, serving as a control.

About this clonotype itself: Compared with germline, one end of the junction differs, possibly owing to a read error. This CDR3 is CARSLGGGYKQYF. The CDR3, as DNA: TGTGCCCGCAGCTTAGGGGGGGGGTACAAGCAGTACTTC. The V call is TRBV7-2, the J call TRBJ2-7, with D possibly TRBD2 on 7 matching bases. The CDR3 is 13 amino acids. CDR1 is SGHTA and CDR2 is FQGNSA in the germline V gene.

The chain combines TRBV20-1 with TRBJ2-5, with D uncertain. V gave up 5 bases and J gave up 14 bases, with 21 bases separating them. This CDR3 region has 12 residues. Germline V lookup: CDR1 DFQATT, CDR2 SNEGSKA (reference sequence). The CDR3 is CSAPGTTNETYF. DNA for the CDR3: TGCAGTGCTCCAGGAACAACTAATGAAACTTACTTC.

The chain employs TRBV7-2 and TRBJ2-5; the match to TRBD2 covers 7 bases. Germline V gene sequence: CDR1 SGHTA, CDR2 FQGNSA. The CDR3 length is 16 residues. V was pared by 4 bases and J by 10 bases, with 18 bases of the junction left unmatched. Written as DNA, the CDR3 is TGTGCCAGCAGCTGGAGTTTAGGAGCGGGGTACGAGCACCAGTACTTC. It is translated as CASSWSLGAGYEHQYF.

This clonotype was counted only a few times. CDR3 loop: CASSDADTYEQYF. CDR3 bases: TGTGCCAGCAGTGATGCAGATACCTACGAGCAGTACTTC. This chain links TRBV2 with TRBJ2-7, with D uncertain. Germline V gene sequence: CDR1 SNHLY, CDR2 FYNNEI. The length of the CDR3 is 13 residues. The V end lost 3 bases, the J end lost 2 bases, and 8 bases lay between the germline ends. The full variable domain, completed using reference TRBV2 and TRBJ2-7, is EPEVTQTPSHQVTQMGQEVILRCVPISNHLYFYWYRQILGQKVEFLVSFYNNEISEKSEIFDDQFSVERPDGSNFTLKIRSTKLEDSAMYFCASSDADTYEQYFGPGTRLTVT.

This clonotype showed up many times. The CDR3 DNA sequence: TGTGCCATCAGTGAGTCGAACGGGGGCCCCTACGAGCAGTACTTC. Its protein is CAISESNGGPYEQYF. The chain has TRBV10-3 and TRBJ2-7; D tentatively fits TRBD1 or TRBD2 (6 bases each). The germline V gene encodes CDR1 ENHRY and CDR2 SYGVKD. The CDR3 length is 15 residues. Trimming removed 0 bases from V and 2 bases from J, with 11 bases in between.

The V call is TRBV20-1, the J call TRBJ2-1, with D possibly matching TRBD2 (7 bases). Germline values: CDR1 DFQATT, CDR2 SNEGSKA (reference sequence). CDR3 length: 14 residues. Between the trimmed V and J ends, which lost 0 bases and 12 bases, there was a span of 18 bases. The chain's CDR3 is CSARDQGGGTPQFF. Here the CDR3 DNA reads TGCAGTGCTAGAGATCAAGGCGGGGGCACCCCGCAGTTCTTC.

Points on this clonotype: The junction differs from germline at one of its ends, possibly a read error. V is TRBV7-8 and J is TRBJ2-1; 8 bases map to TRBD2. The germline V gene has CDR1 SGHVS and CDR2 FQNEAQ. This CDR3 is 13 amino acids long. Here the CDR3 reads CATSRAGAGEQHF. DNA for the CDR3: TGTGCCACCAGCAGAGCGGGGGCGGGGGAGCAGCACTTC.

In regard to this clonotype: This CDR3 is missing its conserved last phenylalanine or tryptophan, likely due to a read error. V and J are TRBV6-1 and TRBJ2-7; no clear D. This CDR3 has 11 residues. CDR1 and CDR2 (germline): MNHNS, SASEGT. V lost 3 bases and J lost 6, with 6 bases in between. CDR3 residues: CASSEGCEQYY. CDR3 DNA sequence: TGTGCCAGCAGTGAGGGATGCGAGCAGTACTAC.